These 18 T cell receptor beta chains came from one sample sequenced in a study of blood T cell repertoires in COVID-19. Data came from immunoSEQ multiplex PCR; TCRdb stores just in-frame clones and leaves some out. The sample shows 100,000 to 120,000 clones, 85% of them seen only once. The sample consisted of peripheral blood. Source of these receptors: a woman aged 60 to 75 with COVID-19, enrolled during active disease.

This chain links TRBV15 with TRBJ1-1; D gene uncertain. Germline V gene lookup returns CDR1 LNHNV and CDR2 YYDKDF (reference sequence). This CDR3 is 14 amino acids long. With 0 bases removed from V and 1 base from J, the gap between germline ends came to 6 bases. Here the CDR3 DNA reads TGTGCCACCAGCAGAGATCCAGGGAACACTGAAGCTTTCTTT. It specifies CATSRDPGNTEAFF.

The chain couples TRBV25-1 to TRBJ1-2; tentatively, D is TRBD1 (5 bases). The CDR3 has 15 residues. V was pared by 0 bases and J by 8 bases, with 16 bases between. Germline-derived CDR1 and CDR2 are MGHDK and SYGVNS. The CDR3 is CASSEYNRPVSGYTF. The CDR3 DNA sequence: TGTGCCAGCAGTGAATATAACAGGCCTGTAAGCGGCTACACCTTC.

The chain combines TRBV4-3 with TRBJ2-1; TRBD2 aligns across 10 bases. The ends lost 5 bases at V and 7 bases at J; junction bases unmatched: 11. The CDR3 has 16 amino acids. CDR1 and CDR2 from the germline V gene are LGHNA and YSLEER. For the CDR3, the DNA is TGCGCCAGCAGCGCCGCCCGGACTAGCGGATGGAATGAGCAGTTCTTC. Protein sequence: CASSAARTSGWNEQFF.

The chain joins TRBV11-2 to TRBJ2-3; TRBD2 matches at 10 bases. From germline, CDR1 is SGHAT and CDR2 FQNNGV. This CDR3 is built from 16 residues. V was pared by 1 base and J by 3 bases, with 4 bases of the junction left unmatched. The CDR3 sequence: CASSLGSGGDTDTQYF. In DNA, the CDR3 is TGTGCCAGCAGCTTAGGGAGCGGGGGGGATACAGATACGCAGTATTTT.

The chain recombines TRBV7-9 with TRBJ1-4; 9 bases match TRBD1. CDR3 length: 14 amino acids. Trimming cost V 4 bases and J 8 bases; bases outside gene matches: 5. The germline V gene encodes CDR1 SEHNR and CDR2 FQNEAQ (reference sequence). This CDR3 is CASSYTGGWEKLFF. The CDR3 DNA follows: TGTGCCAGCAGCTATACAGGGGGCTGGGAAAAACTGTTTTTT.

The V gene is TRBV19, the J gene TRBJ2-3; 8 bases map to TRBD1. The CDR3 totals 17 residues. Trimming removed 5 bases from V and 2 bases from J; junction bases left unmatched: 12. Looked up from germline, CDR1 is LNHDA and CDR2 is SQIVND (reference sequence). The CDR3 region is CASSALSTGVSTDTQYF. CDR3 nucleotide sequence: TGTGCCAGTAGTGCTCTATCGACAGGGGTTTCCACAGATACGCAGTATTTT.

CDR3 sequence (DNA): TGTGCCAGCAGCGTAGGGTTAGCGACCTCTGGAAACACCATATATTTT. Residues: CASSVGLATSGNTIYF. This chain links TRBV9 with TRBJ1-3; D is undetermined. Germline V gene sequence: CDR1 SGDLS, CDR2 YYNGEE. Trimming removed 0 bases from V and 0 bases from J, with 10 bases in between. This CDR3 has 16 amino acids.

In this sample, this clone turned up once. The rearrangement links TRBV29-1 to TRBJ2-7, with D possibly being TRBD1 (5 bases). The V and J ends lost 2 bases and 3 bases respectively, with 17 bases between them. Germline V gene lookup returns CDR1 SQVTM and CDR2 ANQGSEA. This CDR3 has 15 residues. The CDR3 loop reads CSVESPGGHSYEQYF. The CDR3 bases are TGCAGCGTTGAAAGCCCGGGTGGACACAGCTACGAGCAGTACTTC.

CDR3 in DNA: TGCGCCAGCAATTTGGCAGTAAACACAGATACGCAGTATTTT. Its translation: CASNLAVNTDTQYF. The gene calls are TRBV5-1 and TRBJ2-3, with no clear D. Trimming took 6 bases from V and 2 from J, leaving 13 bases between them. This CDR3 region has 14 residues. Germline CDR1 reads SGHRS; CDR2 reads YFSETQ.

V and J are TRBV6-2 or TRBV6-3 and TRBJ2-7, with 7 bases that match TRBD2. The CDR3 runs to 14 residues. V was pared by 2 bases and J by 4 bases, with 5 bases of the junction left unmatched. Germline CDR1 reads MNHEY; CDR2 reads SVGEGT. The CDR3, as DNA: TGTGCCAGCAGTTACACACGACTAGCTTACGAGCAGTACTTC. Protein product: CASSYTRLAYEQYF.

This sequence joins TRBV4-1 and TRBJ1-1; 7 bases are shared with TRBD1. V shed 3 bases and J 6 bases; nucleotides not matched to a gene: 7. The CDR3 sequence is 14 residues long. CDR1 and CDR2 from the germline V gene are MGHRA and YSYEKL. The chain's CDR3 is CASSQVGQVSEAFF. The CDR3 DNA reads TGCGCCAGCAGCCAGGTAGGACAGGTCTCTGAAGCTTTCTTT.

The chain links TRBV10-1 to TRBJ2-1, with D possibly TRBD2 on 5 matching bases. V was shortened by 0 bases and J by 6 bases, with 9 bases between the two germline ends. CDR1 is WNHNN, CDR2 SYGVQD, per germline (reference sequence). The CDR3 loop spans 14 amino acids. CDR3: CASSESGLANEQFF. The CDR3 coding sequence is TGCGCCAGCAGTGAGTCAGGGCTAGCCAATGAGCAGTTCTTC.

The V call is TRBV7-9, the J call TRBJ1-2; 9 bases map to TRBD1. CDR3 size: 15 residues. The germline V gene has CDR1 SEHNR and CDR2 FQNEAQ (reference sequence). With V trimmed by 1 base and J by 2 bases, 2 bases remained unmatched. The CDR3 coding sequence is TGTGCCAGCAGCTTAGGACAGGGGGAAAACTATGGCTACACCTTC. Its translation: CASSLGQGENYGYTF.

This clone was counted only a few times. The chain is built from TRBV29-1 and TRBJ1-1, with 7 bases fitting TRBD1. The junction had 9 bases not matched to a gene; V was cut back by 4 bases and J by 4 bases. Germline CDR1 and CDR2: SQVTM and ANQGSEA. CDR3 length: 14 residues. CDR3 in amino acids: CSVGVPQGGTEAFF. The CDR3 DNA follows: TGCAGCGTTGGGGTCCCCCAGGGGGGCACTGAAGCTTTCTTT.

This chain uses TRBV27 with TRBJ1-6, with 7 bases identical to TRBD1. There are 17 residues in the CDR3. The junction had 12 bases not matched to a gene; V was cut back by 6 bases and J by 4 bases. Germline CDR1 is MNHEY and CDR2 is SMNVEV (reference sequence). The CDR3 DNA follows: TGTGCCAGCAGAAAGGGGACAGATTTTCTTTATAATTCACCCCTCCACTTT. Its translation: CASRKGTDFLYNSPLHF.

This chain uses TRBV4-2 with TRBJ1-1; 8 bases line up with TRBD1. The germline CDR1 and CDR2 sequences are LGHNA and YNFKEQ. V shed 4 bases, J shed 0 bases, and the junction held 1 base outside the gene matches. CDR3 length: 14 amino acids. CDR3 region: CASSLRGLNTEAFF. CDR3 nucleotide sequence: TGTGCCAGCAGCCTCAGGGGGCTGAACACTGAAGCTTTCTTT.

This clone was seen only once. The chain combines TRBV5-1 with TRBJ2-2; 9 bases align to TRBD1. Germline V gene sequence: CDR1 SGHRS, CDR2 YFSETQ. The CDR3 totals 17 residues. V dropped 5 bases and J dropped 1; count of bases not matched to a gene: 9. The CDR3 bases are TGCGCCAGCAGGCAACAGGGGGCAGTGATGAACACCGGGGAGCTGTTTTTT. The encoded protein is CASRQQGAVMNTGELFF.

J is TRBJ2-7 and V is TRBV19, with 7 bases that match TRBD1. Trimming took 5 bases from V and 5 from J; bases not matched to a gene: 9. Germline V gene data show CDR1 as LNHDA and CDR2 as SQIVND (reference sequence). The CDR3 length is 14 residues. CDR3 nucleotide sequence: TGTGCCAGTAGTCCCGACAGGGTCGGCCACGAGCAGTACTTC. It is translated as CASSPDRVGHEQYF. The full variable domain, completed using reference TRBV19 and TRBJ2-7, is DGGITQSPKYLFRKEGQNVTLSCEQNLNHDAMYWYRQDPGQGLRLIYYSQIVNDFQKGDIAEGYSVSREKKESFPLTVTSAQKNPTAFYLCASSPDRVGHEQYFGPGTRLTVT.